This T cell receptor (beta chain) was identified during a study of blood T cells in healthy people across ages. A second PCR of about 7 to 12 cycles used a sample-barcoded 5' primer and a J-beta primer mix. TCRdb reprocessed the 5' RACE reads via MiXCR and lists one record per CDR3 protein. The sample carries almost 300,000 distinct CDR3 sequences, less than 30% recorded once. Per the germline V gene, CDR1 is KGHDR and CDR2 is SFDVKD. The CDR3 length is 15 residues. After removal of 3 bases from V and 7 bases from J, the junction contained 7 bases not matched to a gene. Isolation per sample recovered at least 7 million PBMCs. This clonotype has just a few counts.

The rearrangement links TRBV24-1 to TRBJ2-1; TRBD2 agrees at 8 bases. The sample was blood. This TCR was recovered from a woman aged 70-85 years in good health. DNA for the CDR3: TGTGCCACCAGTGATATAGCGGGAAAAGTAAATGAGCAGTTCTTC. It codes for CATSDIAGKVNEQFF.